Given below is one TCR beta chain in context. The antigen remains undetermined. One entry per CDR3 protein, without DNA, is what TCRdb gives after re-calling the 5' RACE reads. This sample contains 330,000 or so distinct CDR3 sequences. The entry originates in a study of monozygotic twins with inflammatory bowel disease. Study results and caveats: The existence of one strong signal or clonotype linked to IBD lacked support. Twins with IBD had fewer clonotypes in common with others than healthy twins, particularly during disease activity. IBD patients showed reduced TCRbeta diversity (inverse Simpson) versus healthy co-twins.

This CDR3 contains 17 residues. This rearrangement joins TRBV12-3 or TRBV12-4 to TRBJ2-7; checking the TCRdb D call of TRBD1 is not possible without DNA. The origin of this receptor is a human donor with ulcerative colitis or Crohn's disease, or a healthy co-twin of an affected twin (not recorded which). Sequenced input: blood. The CDR3 sequence is CASTLTVQGRYVNGQYF.